This entry concerns a single T cell receptor (beta chain). Antigen: not known. Germline assignment: CDR1 SGHRS and CDR2 YFSETQ. This CDR3 contains 16 residues. Trimming took 4 bases from V and 3 from J, leaving 18 bases between them. These data come from a study of CD8+ T cells in alopecia areata. Study observations and caveats: Elevated clonality characterized lesional scalp relative to normal scalp, particularly in alopecia totalis/universalis.

RNA extraction and reverse transcription yielded cDNA as sequencing template. Only in-frame clones appear in the TCRdb table, and some are missing; sequencing was by immunoSEQ multiplex PCR. The sample lists 150,000 to 160,000 clones, 40% to 65% occurring once. As part of sample collection, lesional scalp punch biopsies and peripheral blood were taken from alopecia areata patients. The V gene is TRBV5-1, the J gene TRBJ2-3; either TRBD1 or TRBD2 may fit D (7 bases each). The source material was CD8+ T cells sorted from blood, sampled at week 0. The clonotype originates from a human donor with alopecia areata. The CDR3 reads CASSPSGTEITDTQYF. The CDR3 bases are TGCGCCAGCAGCCCGAGCGGGACAGAGATAACAGATACGCAGTATTTT.